These 2 T cell receptor beta chains originate from one sample sequenced in a study of cytotoxic CD8 clonotypes in ibrutinib-treated CLL. The table came from immunoSEQ multiplex PCR; TCRdb's copy has only in-frame clones and leaves some out. There are around 250,000 clones in the sample; 60% to 75% occur only once, and about 16% lies in the top ten. Sample: PBMCs, taken after 24 months of ibrutinib treatment. These receptor sequences come from a human donor with chronic lymphocytic leukemia.

The chain carries TRBV28 and TRBJ1-3; D is unclear. V was trimmed by 4 bases and J by 2 bases, leaving 9 bases between them. The CDR3 covers 14 residues. Germline V gene data show CDR1 as MDHEN and CDR2 as SYDVKM. CDR3 DNA sequence: TGTGCCAGCAGTTCGGGGTCTGCTGGAAACACCATATATTTT. Its translation is CASSSGSAGNTIYF.

This clone was seen a few times. The chain couples TRBV11-2 to TRBJ1-3; D gene unclear. V was shortened by 0 bases and J by 4 bases, with 7 bases between the two germline ends. The CDR3 extends over 14 amino acids. In germline, CDR1 is SGHAT, CDR2 FQNNGV. The CDR3 is CASSLDATGNTIYF. CDR3 nucleotides: TGTGCCAGCAGCTTAGATGCAACCGGAAACACCATATATTTT.